This is a list of T cell receptor beta chains from one sample in a study of blood T cell repertoires in COVID-19. Libraries were prepared by immunoSEQ multiplex PCR; TCRdb keeps only in-frame clonotypes and omits some of them. This sample has about 440,000 clones, with approximately 88% found just once. Sequenced material: peripheral blood. These receptors originate from a woman in her fifties or sixties with COVID-19, enrolled during active disease. CDR3s include the opening cysteine and the closing phenylalanine or tryptophan. Fields, in order: clone size, V gene, J gene, D gene, CDR3 protein, CDR3 DNA. The D gene is left open where the match is weak. Rows give clone size only sometimes, using once, few, many, or a class for an expanded clone.

-	TRBV6-5	TRBJ2-1	-	CASTRRGASVNEQFF	TGTGCCAGCACCCGACGGGGGGCCTCCGTGAATGAGCAGTTCTTC
-	TRBV27	TRBJ1-2	-	CASSSRAVPKTGYGYTF	TGTGCCAGCAGTTCCCGAGCAGTCCCCAAAACGGGGTATGGCTACACCTTC
-	TRBV5-5	TRBJ2-3	TRBD1	CASSPGQGTDTQYF	TGTGCCAGCAGTCCGGGACAGGGCACAGATACGCAGTATTTT
-	TRBV9	TRBJ2-2	TRBD2	CASSGPLAGGPKLGTGELFF	TGTGCCAGCAGCGGTCCCCTGGCGGGGGGGCCGAAGCTCGGGACCGGGGAGCTGTTTTTT
-	TRBV3-1/TRBV3-2	TRBJ2-1	TRBD2	CASSQAGGRYEQFF	TGTGCCAGCAGCCAAGCGGGGGGGAGGTATGAGCAGTTCTTC
-	TRBV7-2	TRBJ2-7	TRBD1	CASSLVGGIPIGDRVEQYF	TGTGCCAGCAGCTTAGTAGGGGGGATCCCCATCGGGGACAGGGTGGAGCAGTACTTC
-	TRBV4-1	TRBJ1-4	TRBD1	CASQTTGGNGKLFF	TGCGCCAGCCAGACGACAGGGGGTAACGGAAAACTGTTTTTT
-	TRBV19	TRBJ1-2	TRBD1	CASSPSPGQSFYGYTF	TGTGCCAGTAGTCCCTCTCCGGGACAGAGCTTCTATGGCTACACCTTC
-	TRBV18	TRBJ1-1	-	CASSPGRAMNTEAFF	TGTGCCAGCTCACCAGGGAGGGCGATGAACACTGAAGCTTTCTTT
-	TRBV7-2	TRBJ1-2	-	CASSLKIAEAGYTF	TGTGCCAGCAGCTTAAAAATCGCGGAGGCAGGCTACACCTTC
once	TRBV19	TRBJ2-3	-	CATSGTPVDTQYF	TGTGCCACCTCCGGGACACCTGTAGATACGCAGTATTTT
-	TRBV4-1	TRBJ1-1	TRBD1	CASSQGQGEGNTEAFF	TGCGCCAGCAGCCAAGGACAGGGTGAGGGCAACACTGAAGCTTTCTTT
-	TRBV19	TRBJ1-1	TRBD1	CASSVTGGGAEAFF	TGTGCCAGTAGTGTAACAGGGGGGGGAGCTGAAGCTTTCTTT
-	TRBV5-1	TRBJ2-3	-	CASRESGTDTQYF	TGCGCCAGCAGAGAATCAGGGACAGATACGCAGTATTTT
-	TRBV30	TRBJ2-2	-	CAWRFTGYTGELFF	TGTGCCTGGAGGTTCACAGGGTACACCGGGGAGCTGTTTTTT
-	TRBV9	TRBJ1-6	-	CASSVGGGRGSPLHF	TGTGCCAGCAGCGTAGGCGGCGGAAGGGGTTCACCCCTCCACTTT
once	TRBV2	TRBJ2-7	TRBD2	CASSVSEPLAGGSYEQYF	TGTGCCAGCAGTGTATCCGAACCTCTGGCGGGGGGGAGCTACGAGCAGTACTTC
-	TRBV19	TRBJ2-7	TRBD1	CASSIHRDRGPYEQYF	TGTGCCAGTAGTATACACCGGGACAGGGGCCCCTACGAGCAGTACTTC
-	TRBV19	TRBJ2-3	TRBD2	CASTLGGVQNTQYF	TGTGCCAGTACCTTGGGGGGGGTTCAGAATACGCAGTATTTT
-	TRBV11-2	TRBJ2-7	TRBD2	CASSSQRGYEQYF	TGTGCCAGCAGCTCTCAGCGGGGCTACGAGCAGTACTTC
-	TRBV19	TRBJ1-6	TRBD1	CASTYRGGSPLHF	TGTGCCAGTACCTACAGGGGTGGGTCACCCCTCCACTTT
-	TRBV10-2	TRBJ1-5	-	CASSESGGRQPQHF	TGCGCCAGCAGTGAGTCGGGGGGGCGGCAGCCCCAGCATTTT
-	TRBV18	TRBJ2-1	TRBD1	CASSPPLGQGGNEQFF	TGTGCCAGCTCACCACCCCTTGGACAGGGCGGCAATGAGCAGTTCTTC
-	TRBV5-6	TRBJ1-5	-	CASSSRKFGVGNSNQPQHF	TGTGCCAGCAGCTCAAGAAAATTTGGGGTCGGGAACAGCAATCAGCCCCAGCATTTT
-	TRBV5-6	TRBJ2-5	TRBD2	CASSSGGGGTIQETQYF	TGTGCCAGCAGTTCCGGAGGCGGGGGGACTATACAAGAGACCCAGTACTTC
-	TRBV3-1/TRBV3-2	TRBJ2-7	TRBD1	CASSREGAGEQYF	TGTGCCAGCAGCCGTGAGGGGGCCGGCGAGCAGTACTTC
-	TRBV5-6	TRBJ2-2	-	CASSWTVSPGELFF	TGTGCCAGCAGCTGGACAGTCTCCCCCGGGGAGCTGTTTTTT
-	TRBV6-5	TRBJ2-7	TRBD2	CASSFGGTYEQYF	TGTGCCAGCAGCTTCGGGGGGACCTACGAGCAGTACTTC
-	TRBV9	TRBJ1-5	-	CASSVGGGAQPQHF	TGTGCCAGCAGCGTAGGGGGGGGAGCTCAGCCCCAGCATTTT
-	TRBV3-1/TRBV3-2	TRBJ2-5	-	CASSPPTGWETQYF	TGTGCCAGCAGCCCTCCGACGGGGTGGGAGACCCAGTACTTC
-	TRBV27	TRBJ1-2	-	CASTGRGYGYTF	TGTGCCAGCACCGGGAGAGGGTATGGCTACACCTTC
-	TRBV21-1	TRBJ1-1	-	CASSAGQGLNTEAFF	TGTGCCAGCAGCGCCGGACAGGGATTGAACACTGAAGCTTTCTTT
-	TRBV30	TRBJ1-5	-	CASASGSNQPQHF	TGTGCCTCCGCAAGCGGGAGCAATCAGCCCCAGCATTTT
-	TRBV7-6	TRBJ2-1	-	CASSMGGAGNEQFF	TGTGCCAGCAGCATGGGAGGTGCGGGTAATGAGCAGTTCTTC
few	TRBV6-2/TRBV6-3	TRBJ1-2	-	CASSYGGRPIYGYTF	TGTGCCAGCAGTTACGGGGGCCGGCCCATTTATGGCTACACCTTC
-	TRBV6-1	TRBJ2-5	-	CASSESTDQETQYF	TGTGCCAGCAGTGAGAGTACAGATCAAGAGACCCAGTACTTC
-	TRBV28	TRBJ1-2	TRBD1	CASSLDRGLGYTF	TGTGCCAGCAGTTTGGACAGGGGGCTTGGCTACACCTTC
once	TRBV28	TRBJ1-1	-	CASSLFGGRAFF	TGTGCCAGCAGTTTATTCGGAGGGAGGGCTTTCTTT
-	TRBV6-1	TRBJ2-7	-	CASSDRIYEQYF	TGTGCCAGCAGTGACAGGATCTACGAGCAGTACTTC
-	TRBV28	TRBJ1-5	-	CASTPSINQPQHF	TGTGCCAGCACCCCATCAATTAATCAGCCCCAGCATTTT
-	TRBV3-1/TRBV3-2	TRBJ1-4	TRBD1	CASSPGQVNEKLFF	TGTGCCAGCAGTCCCGGACAGGTTAATGAAAAACTGTTTTTT
-	TRBV18	TRBJ1-1	TRBD1	CASSPQTGGVSTEAFF	TGTGCCAGCTCACCCCAGACAGGGGGCGTCTCCACTGAAGCTTTCTTT
-	TRBV28	TRBJ2-7	TRBD1	CASSRTGYYEQYF	TGTGCCAGCAGTCGGACAGGGTACTACGAGCAGTACTTC
-	TRBV3-1/TRBV3-2	TRBJ1-2	-	CASSPLGGGSYGYTF	TGTGCCAGCAGCCCATTGGGGGGTGGGAGCTATGGCTACACCTTC
-	TRBV6-2/TRBV6-3	TRBJ1-2	-	CASSYAGEGYTF	TGTGCCAGCAGTTACGCAGGGGAGGGCTACACCTTC
-	TRBV13	TRBJ2-2	TRBD2	CASSLRLADELFF	TGTGCCAGCAGCTTAAGACTAGCGGATGAGCTGTTTTTT
-	TRBV12-5	TRBJ2-5	TRBD1	CASGLRLQGMETQYF	TGTGCTAGTGGTTTGCGGTTACAGGGGATGGAGACCCAGTACTTC
-	TRBV24-1	TRBJ1-5	-	CATSAHSGNQPQHF	TGTGCCACCAGTGCTCATTCGGGCAATCAGCCCCAGCATTTT
once	TRBV19	TRBJ2-1	TRBD1	CASSMPGQGSYEQFF	TGTGCCAGTAGTATGCCGGGACAGGGTTCGTATGAGCAGTTCTTC
-	TRBV6-5	TRBJ1-3	TRBD1	CASSTSGTVGNTIYF	TGTGCCAGCAGTACCTCCGGGACAGTTGGAAACACCATATATTTT
-	TRBV5-4	TRBJ2-1	TRBD2	CASSRSPDRAGDNEQFF	TGTGCCAGCAGCCGCTCCCCAGATCGAGCGGGGGACAATGAGCAGTTCTTC
-	TRBV10-1	TRBJ1-5	-	CARPISEGGCQPQHF	TGCGCCAGGCCAATTAGCGAGGGTGGCTGTCAGCCCCAGCATTTT
-	TRBV9	TRBJ2-1	-	CASSVGAGKNEQFF	TGTGCCAGCAGCGTAGGGGCCGGAAAGAATGAGCAGTTCTTC
-	TRBV2	TRBJ2-3	TRBD1	CASSERQGATDTQYF	TGTGCCAGCAGTGAACGACAGGGGGCAACAGATACGCAGTATTTT
-	TRBV11-2	TRBJ2-7	-	CASSFHLDRSYEQYF	TGTGCCAGCAGCTTCCACCTTGACAGGTCCTACGAGCAGTACTTC
-	TRBV5-1	TRBJ2-3	TRBD1	CASSGTGARTDTQYF	TGCGCCAGCAGCGGTACAGGGGCCCGCACAGATACGCAGTATTTT
-	TRBV28	TRBJ1-2	TRBD1	CASTPIRQGAGGYTF	TGTGCCAGCACCCCCATTAGGCAGGGGGCAGGAGGCTACACCTTC
-	TRBV7-3	TRBJ2-1	TRBD1	CASKPTGGGNEQFF	TGTGCCAGCAAACCTACAGGGGGCGGGAATGAGCAGTTCTTC
-	TRBV20-1	TRBJ1-2	-	CSVQETNGYTF	TGCAGTGTGCAGGAAACCAATGGCTACACCTTC